The 15 T cell receptor beta chains below were found in one sample sequenced in a study of shared clonotypes between healthy human individuals. Produced via immunoSEQ multiplex PCR; TCRdb's table is partial and in-frame only. The sample has 950,000 to 1,100,000 clones, around 76% seen once. Sequenced: memory CD4+ T cells sorted from blood. Subset specified: CD45RA-negative fraction. The receptors were sampled from a young man in good health.

A note on this clone: This may come from a read error, since a much larger clone is one base off. The V call is TRBV5-5, the J call TRBJ1-2; D is perhaps TRBD1 (5 bases). Germline assignment: CDR1 SGHKS and CDR2 YYEKEE (reference sequence). Trimming took 1 base from V and 4 from J, leaving 5 bases between them. The CDR3 runs 12 residues. The CDR3 DNA is TGTGCCAGCAGCTTGACAGGCTATGGCTACACCTTC. It translates to CASSLTGYGYTF. Together with reference TRBV5-5 and TRBJ1-2, the CDR3 gives the full variable domain: DAGVTQSPTHLIKTRGQQVTLRCSPISGHKSVSWYQQVLGQGPQFIFQYYEKEERGRGNFPDRFSARQFPNYSSELNVNALLLGDSALYLCASSLTGYGYTFGSGTRLTVV.

This chain connects TRBV2 to TRBJ2-2; D is perhaps TRBD1 (6 bases). CDR1 is SNHLY, CDR2 FYNNEI, per germline. V gave up 6 bases and J gave up 5 bases, with 13 bases separating them. This CDR3 comprises 14 residues. CDR3 DNA: TGTGCCAGCAGACCGGGACACCTAACCGGGGAGCTGTTTTTT. This codes for CASRPGHLTGELFF.

This chain uses TRBV2 with TRBJ2-3, with D unclear. This CDR3 contains 13 residues. Trimming stripped 3 bases from V and 11 bases from J, with 15 bases between. Germline CDR1 SNHLY, CDR2 FYNNEI. CDR3 coding DNA: TGTGCCAGCAGTGACAGAAGGGAACAAGGGCAGTATTTT. It is translated as CASSDRREQGQYF.

This clone was detected once. The chain is built from TRBV4-2 and TRBJ1-6, with D tentatively TRBD1 (6 bases). Germline values: CDR1 LGHNA, CDR2 YNFKEQ. V dropped 1 base and J dropped 10 bases, with 11 bases sitting between them. The CDR3 loop spans 14 amino acids. In nucleotides, the CDR3 is TGTGCCAGCAGCCAAGGACAGGAGCGCTCACCCCTCCACTTT. This translates into CASSQGQERSPLHF.

About this clone: Other DNA sequences of this sample code for an identical CDR3. The gene calls are TRBV5-1 and TRBJ2-7, with D perhaps TRBD1 (6 bases). The CDR3 length is 13 residues. Trimming took 4 bases from V and 1 from J, leaving 9 bases between them. CDR1 is SGHRS, CDR2 YFSETQ, per germline. CDR3 sequence: CASSLGQSYEQYF. CDR3 nucleotides: TGCGCCAGCAGCCTGGGACAATCCTACGAGCAGTACTTC.

This chain connects TRBV6-5 to TRBJ1-5; D possibly corresponds to TRBD1 (5 bases). The CDR3 is 12 amino acids. CDR1 MNHEY and CDR2 SVGAGI come from the germline V gene. Trimming took 8 bases from V and 6 from J, leaving 11 bases between them. The CDR3 reads CASWGGGQPQHF. CDR3 DNA: TGTGCCAGCTGGGGGGGTGGTCAGCCCCAGCATTTT.

This chain connects TRBV5-1 to TRBJ2-3; D is unclear. The length of the CDR3 is 14 residues. V lost 0 bases and J 4 bases, leaving 9 bases between the germline ends. Germline CDR1 and CDR2: SGHRS and YFSETQ. This CDR3 is CASSLALVADTQYF. CDR3 nucleotide sequence: TGCGCCAGCAGCTTGGCCCTAGTCGCAGATACGCAGTATTTT.

V usage is TRBV28 and J usage is TRBJ2-2; possible D gene TRBD1, 6 bases. The CDR3 extends over 15 amino acids. Trimming removed 10 bases at V and 2 bases at J, with 17 bases between. Looked up from germline, CDR1 is MDHEN and CDR2 is SYDVKM. CDR3 DNA sequence: TGTGCCATCCCAGGGGCGACCCAAAACACCGGGGAGCTGTTTTTT. Its translation is CAIPGATQNTGELFF. Full variable domain (missing parts from reference TRBV28 and TRBJ2-2): DVKVTQSSRYLVKRTGEKVFLECVQDMDHENMFWYRQDPGLGLRLIYFSYDVKMKEKGDIPEGYSVSREKKERFSLILESASTNQTSMYLCAIPGATQNTGELFFGEGSRLTVL.

The rearrangement uses TRBV4-1 and TRBJ2-3; perhaps D is TRBD1 or TRBD2 (6 bases each). Germline lookup yields CDR1 MGHRA and CDR2 YSYEKL. V lost 0 bases and J lost 0, with 10 bases in between. CDR3 length: 16 amino acids. CDR3 region: CASSQDEGGSTDTQYF. The CDR3 nucleotides read TGCGCCAGCAGCCAAGACGAAGGGGGGAGCACAGATACGCAGTATTTT.

CDR3 sequence reads: CASRRGAGGYNEQFF. In DNA form, the CDR3 reads TGTGCCAGCAGGCGCGGGGCCGGGGGATACAATGAGCAGTTCTTC. The J gene is TRBJ2-1, the V gene TRBV6-5; tentative D call: TRBD2 (6 bases). The CDR3 is 15 residues long. CDR1 and CDR2 (germline): MNHEY, SVGAGI. Trimming removed 6 bases at V and 4 bases at J, with 16 bases between.

This chain connects TRBV4-2 to TRBJ2-1; D possibly corresponds to TRBD2 (5 bases). The CDR3 spans 16 residues. Germline lookup yields CDR1 LGHNA and CDR2 YNFKEQ. Trimming removed 0 bases at V and 9 bases at J, with 18 bases between. In DNA, the CDR3 is TGTGCCAGCAGCCAAGATAGCGCTGGAGGAGGTGGTGAGCAGTTCTTC. Translated: CASSQDSAGGGGEQFF.

This clone was found once. The chain carries TRBV25-1 and TRBJ1-1, with D unresolved. The germline V gene encodes CDR1 MGHDK and CDR2 SYGVNS. Trimming left V 3 bases short and J 0 bases short, with 5 bases between. The CDR3 is 13 amino acids. The CDR3 loop is CASSDGVNTEAFF. DNA of the CDR3: TGTGCCAGCAGTGATGGGGTGAACACTGAAGCTTTCTTT.

V gene TRBV7-9 combines with J gene TRBJ1-3; D is perhaps TRBD1 (6 bases). Germline V gene data show CDR1 as SEHNR and CDR2 as FQNEAQ (reference sequence). The germline V and J ends were trimmed by 5 bases and 3 bases, with 11 bases remaining between them. CDR3 length: 14 amino acids. The CDR3 here is CASSHGQIGNTIYF. For the CDR3, the DNA is TGTGCCAGCAGCCATGGACAGATTGGAAACACCATATATTTT.

This clone came up once. The V gene is TRBV27, the J gene TRBJ1-1, with 9 positions matching TRBD1. This CDR3 spans 14 amino acids. V was pared by 5 bases and J by 1 base, with 2 bases of the junction left unmatched. The germline V gene has CDR1 MNHEY and CDR2 SMNVEV (reference sequence). CDR3 amino acids: CASSKQGANTEAFF. In DNA form, the CDR3 reads TGTGCCAGCAGTAAACAGGGGGCGAACACTGAAGCTTTCTTT.

CDR3 protein: CASSRSATYNEQFF. In nucleotides, the CDR3 is TGTGCCAGTAGTCGATCCGCTACCTACAATGAGCAGTTCTTC. The chain carries TRBV19 and TRBJ2-1; D uncertain. V lost 5 bases, J lost 2 bases, and 10 bases lay in between. CDR1 and CDR2 from the germline V gene are LNHDA and SQIVND (reference sequence). The CDR3 spans 14 residues.